This T cell receptor (beta chain) originates from a study of shared clonotypes between healthy human individuals. Study in general: Aged between 18 and 49, the donors were two women and three men.

Clones were read by immunoSEQ multiplex PCR, and TCRdb kept only the in-frame ones, dropping some. The sample includes more than 1.2 million clones, approximately 98.5% seen only once; the top ten take about 0.34%. To note about this clone: Other DNA sequences within the sample encode an identical CDR3.

Trimming pared 3 bases from V and 6 bases from J, leaving 3 bases between. There are 10 residues in the CDR3. Per germline, CDR1 DFQATT and CDR2 SNEGSKA (reference sequence). The sequence was collected from a man under 40 in good health. This chain uses TRBV20-1 with TRBJ2-1; D is uncertain. Sequencing was performed on naive CD4+ T cells sorted from blood. Indicated subset: CD45RA+ positively selected. This CDR3 reads CSASFNEQFF. CDR3 coding DNA: TGCAGTGCTAGCTTCAATGAGCAGTTCTTC.